The entry below describes one T cell receptor beta chain. The antigen is unknown. This record comes from a study of cytomegalovirus exposure and HLA in healthy donors. Study-wide results and limits: Indistinguishable V segments, including TRBV6-2 and TRBV6-3, were excluded. High specificity and sensitivity for cytomegalovirus status were reported for the classifier.

The V gene's germline CDR1 is SGHNT and CDR2 YYREEE (reference sequence). This CDR3 is 15 amino acids long. It was with 60 Vbeta and 13 Jbeta primers that the PCR ran. Only in-frame clones appear in the TCRdb table, and some are missing; sequencing was by immunoSEQ multiplex PCR. The table lists about 200,000 clones. Sequencing was carried out using PBMCs. This receptor was obtained from a boy younger than 18 in good health and CMV-seronegative. The chain is built from TRBV5-4 and TRBJ2-5; tentatively, D is TRBD1 (8 bases). The DNA end is more similar to TRBJ2-7, so the J call may be wrong. CDR3 DNA sequence: TGTGCCAGCAGGCACACAGGGGGAGGGACCTACGAGCAGTACTTC. Translating gives CASRHTGGGTYEQYF.